These 19 T cell receptor beta chains originate from one sample sequenced in a study of blood T cell repertoires in COVID-19. Clones were sequenced by immunoSEQ multiplex PCR, and TCRdb holds only the in-frame ones, with some missing. The sample shows about 410,000 clones, approximately 91% of them seen only once. Sequenced sample: peripheral blood. Every receptor here comes from a woman aged 40 to 50 with COVID-19, enrolled during active disease.

As for this clone: Other DNA sequences in this specimen translate into the identical CDR3. The chain is built from TRBV27 and TRBJ1-5; D gene unclear. The CDR3 spans 14 residues. The V end was cut by 2 bases, the J end by 2 bases, with 7 bases between. Per germline, CDR1 MNHEY and CDR2 SMNVEV (reference sequence). The CDR3 is CASSLRQGNQPQHF. CDR3 DNA: TGTGCCAGCAGTTTACGGCAGGGCAATCAGCCCCAGCATTTT.

V and J are TRBV5-1 and TRBJ2-7; a weak D match, TRBD1 (5 bases). The CDR3 has 13 amino acids. Germline V gives CDR1 SGHRS, CDR2 YFSETQ. The ends were cut back, 2 bases at V and 3 bases at J, with 9 bases in the middle. CDR3 sequence (DNA): TGCGCCAGCAGCTTAGGGGAACTCTACGAGCAGTACTTC. The encoded protein is CASSLGELYEQYF.

This chain joins TRBV7-8 and TRBJ1-1; 8 positions match TRBD1. V lost 3 bases and J lost 5; bases outside the gene matches: 8. The CDR3 is 15 amino acids. Germline CDR1 and CDR2: SGHVS and FQNEAQ. The CDR3 reads CASSFQSGGWTEAFF. The CDR3, as DNA: TGTGCCAGCAGCTTCCAATCAGGGGGCTGGACTGAAGCTTTCTTT.

The chain has TRBV19 and TRBJ1-6, with 7 bases matching TRBD1. Germline V CDR1 and CDR2: LNHDA, SQIVND (reference sequence). This CDR3 is 14 amino acids long. With V trimmed by 5 bases and J by 9 bases, 7 bases remained unmatched. The CDR3 sequence: CASSSPDRRSPLHF. For the CDR3, the DNA is TGTGCCAGTAGTTCACCGGACAGGCGTTCACCCCTCCACTTT.

The CDR3 DNA sequence: TGCGCCAGCAGCTTGGTCCCTCCCACACAGGGCAATCAGCCCCAGCATTTT. Its translation: CASSLVPPTQGNQPQHF. The rearrangement uses TRBV5-1 and TRBJ1-5; TRBD1 is a possible D gene (5 bases). The germline V gene encodes CDR1 SGHRS and CDR2 YFSETQ. CDR3 length: 17 amino acids. V lost 0 bases, J lost 2 bases, and 15 bases lay in between.

Here the CDR3 reads CASSILVIREGGYGYTF. CDR3 bases: TGTGCCAGTAGTATATTGGTTATTCGGGAGGGCGGCTATGGCTACACCTTC. The gene calls are TRBV19 and TRBJ1-2; no firm D call. From germline, CDR1 is LNHDA and CDR2 SQIVND (reference sequence). This CDR3 has 17 residues. Trimming pared 2 bases from V and 4 bases from J, leaving 20 bases between. Supplemented by reference TRBV19 and TRBJ1-2, the full variable domain reads DGGITQSPKYLFRKEGQNVTLSCEQNLNHDAMYWYRQDPGQGLRLIYYSQIVNDFQKGDIAEGYSVSREKKESFPLTVTSAQKNPTAFYLCASSILVIREGGYGYTFGSGTRLTVV.

The chain links TRBV4-3 to TRBJ1-2; D unclear. The CDR3 runs to 16 residues. Germline V gives CDR1 LGHNA, CDR2 YSLEER. V was cut by 0 bases and J by 2 bases, with 13 bases left in between. The CDR3 DNA is TGCGCCAGCAGCCAAGATATGTGGAGGAGGAACTATGGCTACACCTTC. It encodes CASSQDMWRRNYGYTF.

The chain uses TRBV11-1 and TRBJ1-1; TRBD1 matches at 7 bases. The CDR3 is 14 residues long. Trimming removed 5 bases from V and 1 base from J; junction bases left unmatched: 4. Looked up from germline, CDR1 is SGHAT and CDR2 is FQDESV (reference sequence). DNA of the CDR3: TGTGCCAGCAGCCGGGGGACAGAGAACACTGAAGCTTTCTTT. Amino acid sequence: CASSRGTENTEAFF.

This sequence joins TRBV7-2 and TRBJ2-1, with 9 nucleotides matching TRBD2. CDR3 size: 15 residues. Germline assignment: CDR1 SGHTA and CDR2 FQGNSA. The ends lost 5 bases at V and 3 bases at J; junction bases unmatched: 5. DNA of the CDR3: TGTGCCAGCAGCGCCAGCGGGGGGTTCTACAATGAGCAGTTCTTC. This codes for CASSASGGFYNEQFF.

The J gene is TRBJ1-2, the V gene TRBV6-1; 9 nucleotides match TRBD1. After removal of 2 bases from V and 4 bases from J, the junction contained 5 bases not matched to a gene. Germline V CDR1 and CDR2: MNHNS, SASEGT. This CDR3 comprises 15 residues. As DNA, the CDR3 is TGTGCCAGCAGTGAAAGGGAGACAGGGGGCTATGGCTACACCTTC. This encodes CASSERETGGYGYTF.

The chain is built from TRBV7-9 and TRBJ2-7; D is perhaps TRBD1 (5 bases). V was pared by 2 bases and J by 3 bases, with 11 bases between. This CDR3 spans 14 amino acids. The germline V gene encodes CDR1 SEHNR and CDR2 FQNEAQ (reference sequence). CDR3 in DNA: TGTGCCAGCAGCTTAAGTCAGGGCTACTACGAGCAGTACTTC. It translates to CASSLSQGYYEQYF.

CDR3 residues: CASPPPGQGFGYTF. The CDR3 DNA is TGTGCCAGCCCCCCCCCGGGACAGGGGTTTGGCTACACCTTC. V and J are TRBV2 and TRBJ1-2, with TRBD1 matching 10 bases. This CDR3 has 14 residues. The V and J ends lost 8 bases and 7 bases, in that order; junction bases with no gene match: 10. Germline V gene sequence: CDR1 SNHLY, CDR2 FYNNEI.

The chain joins TRBV21-1 to TRBJ1-2; the table's D call TRBD1 went unverified against the DNA. TRBV21-1 is designated a pseudogene. The CDR3 is 18 amino acids. The CDR3 loop reads CASSTRGTPEPSNYGYTF. The CDR3 bases are TGTGCCAGCAGCACGAGGGGGACACCTGAGCCCTCTAACTATGGCTACACCTTC.

The chain couples TRBV29-1 to TRBJ1-5; perhaps TRBD1 as D (6 bases). V shed 3 bases and J shed 10 bases, with 16 bases lying between them. The CDR3 loop spans 13 amino acids. Germline lookup yields CDR1 SQVTM and CDR2 ANQGSEA. The CDR3 region has the DNA TGCAGCGTTGAGCTCCCAGGGGTAGGTCCCCAGCATTTT. It yields the protein CSVELPGVGPQHF.

A note on this clone: One junction end disagrees with the germline gene, perhaps due to a read error. This CDR3 is CASTVTTDNPYHF. The DNA of the CDR3 is TGTGCCAGCACCGTCACCACCGACAACCCATATCACTTC. The rearrangement uses TRBV28 and TRBJ2-7, with D uncertain. Per the germline V gene, CDR1 is MDHEN and CDR2 is SYDVKM. The CDR3 is made up of 13 amino acids.

This chain links TRBV7-3 with TRBJ2-3; D may be TRBD2 (6 bases). CDR1 is SGHTA and CDR2 is FQGTGA in the germline V gene. Trimming removed 5 bases at V and 0 bases at J, with 15 bases between. This CDR3 is built from 16 residues. CDR3 DNA sequence: TGTGCCAGCAGCCTTGGGGTAGCGGCAAGCACAGATACGCAGTATTTT. Its translation is CASSLGVAASTDTQYF.

This rearrangement joins TRBV19 to TRBJ2-3, with TRBD1 matching over 8 bases. Germline trimming cut 5 bases from V and 4 bases from J; bases unmatched to any gene: 11. This CDR3 region has 16 residues. Germline CDR1 reads LNHDA; CDR2 reads SQIVND (reference sequence). Here the CDR3 reads CASSDPGQEFADTQYF. As DNA, the CDR3 is TGTGCCAGTAGTGACCCGGGACAGGAATTCGCAGATACGCAGTATTTT.

The chain has TRBV5-8 and TRBJ1-4, with D maybe TRBD1 (6 bases). With 4 bases removed from V and 8 bases from J, the gap between germline ends came to 15 bases. Germline V gives CDR1 SGHTS, CDR2 YDEGEE. The CDR3 length is 14 residues. CDR3 loop: CASSRQGISEKLFF. The CDR3 DNA follows: TGTGCCAGCAGCCGGCAGGGGATTTCGGAAAAACTGTTTTTT.

V usage is TRBV7-9 and J usage is TRBJ2-2; a weak D match, TRBD1 (6 bases). This CDR3 region has 18 residues. Trimming took off 2 bases at V and 0 bases at J, with 16 bases between the two ends. The germline V gene has CDR1 SEHNR and CDR2 FQNEAQ (reference sequence). The CDR3 spells CASSLLIWGQTNTGELFF. The CDR3 bases are TGTGCCAGCAGCTTATTAATTTGGGGGCAGACGAACACCGGGGAGCTGTTTTTT.